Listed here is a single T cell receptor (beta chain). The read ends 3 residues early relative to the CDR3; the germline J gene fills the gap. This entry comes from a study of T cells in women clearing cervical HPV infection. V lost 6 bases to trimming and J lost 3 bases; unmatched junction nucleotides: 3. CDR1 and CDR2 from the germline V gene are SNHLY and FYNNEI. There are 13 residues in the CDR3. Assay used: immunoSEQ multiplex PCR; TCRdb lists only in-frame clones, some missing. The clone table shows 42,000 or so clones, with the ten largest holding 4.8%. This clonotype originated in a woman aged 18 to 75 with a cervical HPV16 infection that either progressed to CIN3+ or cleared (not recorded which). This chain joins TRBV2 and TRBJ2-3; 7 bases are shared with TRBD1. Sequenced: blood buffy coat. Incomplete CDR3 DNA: TGTGCCAGCAGGGCAGGGGGAACAGATACG. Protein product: CASRAGGTDT. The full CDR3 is CASRAGGTDTQYF.